This T cell receptor beta chain was sequenced for a study of shared T cell receptors in the human thymus. This CDR3 is 14 amino acids long. J was trimmed by 3 bases and V by 6 bases; bases with no gene match: 6. Looked up from germline, CDR1 is MNHEY and CDR2 is SVGAGI. TCRdb's table, derived via immunoSEQ multiplex PCR, lists solely in-frame clones and lacks some. The repertoire holds about 710,000 clones, with about 87% as singletons. The same specimen was also included in a second study, on human thymus T cells. From that second work: Corrective cardiac operations yielded the resected thymus tissue.

The clonotype was recovered from a boy younger than two with a congenital heart defect. The source material was thymocytes. The V and J genes are TRBV6-5 and TRBJ2-7, with 9 positions matching TRBD1. The CDR3 protein is CASSSQGAGYEQYF. Written as DNA, the CDR3 is TGTGCCAGCAGCTCACAGGGGGCAGGCTACGAGCAGTACTTC.